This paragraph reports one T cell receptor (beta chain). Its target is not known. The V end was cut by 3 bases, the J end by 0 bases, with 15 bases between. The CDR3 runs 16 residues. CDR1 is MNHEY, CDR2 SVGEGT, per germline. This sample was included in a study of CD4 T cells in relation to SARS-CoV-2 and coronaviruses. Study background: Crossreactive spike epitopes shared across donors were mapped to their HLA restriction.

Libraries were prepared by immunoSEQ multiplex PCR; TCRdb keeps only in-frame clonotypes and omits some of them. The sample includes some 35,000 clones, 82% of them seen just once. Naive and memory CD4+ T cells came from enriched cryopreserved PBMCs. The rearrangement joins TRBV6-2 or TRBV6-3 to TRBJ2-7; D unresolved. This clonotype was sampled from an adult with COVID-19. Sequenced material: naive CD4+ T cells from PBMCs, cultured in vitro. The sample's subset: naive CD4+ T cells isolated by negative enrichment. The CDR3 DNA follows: TGTGCCAGCAGTTATGGTCGAGCGAAGAGCTCCTACGAGCAGTACTTC. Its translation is CASSYGRAKSSYEQYF.